The clone carrying this T cell receptor (beta chain) has ten or more counts. The antigen is unknown. The record originates from a study of T cell repertoires in cytomegalovirus infection. Regarding the study as a whole: The ex vivo response was dominated by HLA-C-restricted CMV-specific TCR beta clonotypes.

CDR3 length: 14 residues. From germline, CDR1 is SGHVS and CDR2 FQNEAQ. V lost 1 base and J 2 bases, leaving 9 bases between the germline ends. TCRdb re-called the reads with MiXCR, one entry per CDR3 protein. The sample has 200,000 to 300,000 distinct CDR3 sequences; approximately 9% are singletons. The sequence was obtained from a human donor in good health (CMV status not recorded). Some clones in this sample may be carry-over from other donors' samples. The chain combines TRBV7-8 with TRBJ2-7, with unresolved D. The sequencing input was PBMCs. The CDR3 region is CASSLVPATYEQYF. CDR3 DNA: TGTGCCAGCAGCTTAGTTCCTGCGACCTACGAGCAGTACTTC.